A single sample is the source of the 23 T cell receptor beta chains below, sequenced in a study of blood T cell repertoires in COVID-19. Using immunoSEQ multiplex PCR, the repertoire was profiled, and TCRdb retains in-frame clones only, with some absent. The sample yields approximately 91,000 clones, nearly 90% seen once. The sample was peripheral blood. The receptor source for this set is a man between 65 and 85 years old with acute or convalescent COVID-19.

V usage is TRBV6-1 and J usage is TRBJ2-5; D gene uncertain. The ends were cut back, 3 bases at V and 1 base at J, with 6 bases in the middle. The CDR3 consists of 13 residues. CDR1 MNHNS and CDR2 SASEGT come from the germline V gene. DNA of the CDR3: TGTGCCAGCAGTGATAACAGCCAAGAGACCCAGTACTTC. Translating it yields CASSDNSQETQYF.

V and J are TRBV6-5 and TRBJ1-2; 11 positions match TRBD1. V trimming: 3 bases; J trimming: 7 bases; junction bases outside the gene matches: 4. CDR3 size: 14 residues. Germline loops: CDR1 MNHEY, CDR2 SVGAGI. The CDR3 here is CASSYGDRGSGYTF. In DNA form, the CDR3 reads TGTGCCAGCAGTTATGGGGACAGGGGGTCTGGCTACACCTTC.

The chain carries TRBV5-4 and TRBJ1-1; D not certain. The length of the CDR3 is 13 residues. Germline CDR1 SGHNT, CDR2 YYREEE (reference sequence). The ends were cut back, 0 bases at V and 7 bases at J, with 10 bases in the middle. The CDR3: CASSLVHAREAFF. The CDR3 DNA reads as TGTGCCAGCAGCTTGGTTCACGCGCGTGAAGCTTTCTTT.

V and J are TRBV6-5 and TRBJ1-1; 7 positions agree with TRBD1. The CDR3 totals 14 residues. The germline CDR1 and CDR2 sequences are MNHEY and SVGAGI. With 4 bases clipped from V and 4 bases from J, the junction kept 6 bases outside the gene matches. This chain's CDR3 is CASSLDRIGTEAFF. Here the CDR3 DNA reads TGTGCCAGCAGTTTGGACAGGATAGGCACTGAAGCTTTCTTT.

This clone was detected a few times. The chain joins TRBV10-3 to TRBJ2-7; TRBD1 matches at 11 bases. The CDR3 extends over 12 amino acids. CDR1 and CDR2 (germline): ENHRY, SYGVKD. V trimming: 10 bases; J trimming: 4 bases; junction bases outside the gene matches: 3. CDR3 residues: CATGQGAYEQYF. The CDR3 DNA follows: TGTGCCACCGGACAGGGGGCGTACGAGCAGTACTTC.

This chain connects TRBV7-3 to TRBJ2-1; 7 nucleotides agree with TRBD1. V dropped 4 bases and J dropped 8; count of bases not matched to a gene: 5. CDR1 is SGHTA, CDR2 FQGTGA, per germline. The CDR3 covers 13 residues. The CDR3 sequence is CASSYWTGDEQFF. CDR3 coding DNA: TGTGCCAGCAGCTACTGGACAGGCGATGAGCAGTTCTTC.

The chain uses TRBV10-3 and TRBJ1-1, with 9 bases that match TRBD1. CDR1 and CDR2 from the germline V gene are ENHRY and SYGVKD. V lost 5 bases, J lost 0 bases, and 7 bases stayed unmatched. The CDR3 has 16 amino acids. CDR3 region: CAISSGTGSMNTEAFF. CDR3 in DNA: TGTGCCATCAGTTCAGGGACAGGGTCCATGAACACTGAAGCTTTCTTT.

The chain is built from TRBV28 and TRBJ2-7; no definite D call. Deletions cut 5 bases from V and 3 bases from J, with 11 bases between. This CDR3 is built from 13 residues. CDR1 and CDR2 (germline): MDHEN, SYDVKM. This CDR3 reads CASSRPRLYEQYV. The CDR3 DNA reads TGTGCCAGCAGTAGGCCCAGGCTCTACGAGCAGTACGTC.

The V and J genes are TRBV5-1 and TRBJ1-4; TRBD1 agrees at 7 bases. The CDR3 totals 15 residues. The V segment lost 4 bases and the J segment 4 bases; nucleotides outside the gene matches: 7. Per germline, CDR1 SGHRS and CDR2 YFSETQ. CDR3 in DNA: TGCGCCAGCAGCCCCCAGGGGGGAGGTAATGAAAAACTGTTTTTT. This gives the protein CASSPQGGGNEKLFF. The full variable domain, completed using reference TRBV5-1 and TRBJ1-4, is KAGVTQTPRYLIKTRGQQVTLSCSPISGHRSVSWYQQTPGQGLQFLFEYFSETQRNKGNFPGRFSGRQFSNSRSEMNVSTLELGDSALYLCASSPQGGGNEKLFFGSGTQLSVL.

This clone showed up just a few times. The V and J genes are TRBV6-1 and TRBJ2-6; D ambiguous. This CDR3 has 14 amino acids. The germline V and J ends were trimmed by 3 bases and 0 bases, with 3 bases remaining between them. The germline V gene encodes CDR1 MNHNS and CDR2 SASEGT. DNA for the CDR3: TGTGCCAGCAGTGACAACTCTGGGGCCAACGTCCTGACTTTC. It encodes CASSDNSGANVLTF.

The chain uses TRBV7-8 and TRBJ2-7; D is unresolved. Trimming pared 5 bases from V and 3 bases from J, leaving 8 bases between. This CDR3 has 12 amino acids. CDR1 and CDR2 (germline): SGHVS, FQNEAQ. CDR3 DNA sequence: TGTGCCAGCAGCCCAAGCAACTACGAGCAGTACTTC. This gives the protein CASSPSNYEQYF.

The chain uses TRBV28 and TRBJ1-1; D possibly corresponds to TRBD1 (6 bases). The CDR3 contains 15 residues. V lost 11 bases, J lost 2 bases, and 21 bases lay in between. CDR1 and CDR2 (germline): MDHEN, SYDVKM. CDR3 sequence reads: CASIPRGTPNTEAFF. The CDR3 region has the DNA TGTGCCTCTATACCGAGGGGGACACCAAACACTGAAGCTTTCTTT. Full variable domain (rest looked up from reference TRBV28 and TRBJ1-1): DVKVTQSSRYLVKRTGEKVFLECVQDMDHENMFWYRQDPGLGLRLIYFSYDVKMKEKGDIPEGYSVSREKKERFSLILESASTNQTSMYLCASIPRGTPNTEAFFGQGTRLTVV.

The chain links TRBV6-1 to TRBJ1-6, with D possibly matching TRBD1 (5 bases). Trimming took 3 bases from V and 10 from J, leaving 13 bases between them. The CDR3 has 14 residues. Germline CDR1 reads MNHNS; CDR2 reads SASEGT. CDR3 sequence reads: CASSDRESKSPLHF. CDR3 DNA: TGTGCCAGCAGTGACAGGGAATCCAAGTCACCCCTCCACTTT.

This sequence joins TRBV10-3 and TRBJ2-2; perhaps TRBD2 as D (5 bases). The germline gives CDR1 ENHRY, CDR2 SYGVKD. Trimming shortened V by 0 bases and J by 1 base, and 9 bases separated the two germline ends. This CDR3 spans 16 amino acids. DNA of the CDR3: TGTGCCATCAGTGAGTCACCCGGGGTGAACACCGGGGAGCTGTTTTTT. This sequence encodes CAISESPGVNTGELFF.

This clone was seen only a few times. The chain carries TRBV9 and TRBJ1-2; D uncertain. This CDR3 has 11 residues. Germline CDR1 and CDR2: SGDLS and YYNGEE. With 4 bases removed from V and 6 bases from J, the gap between germline ends came to 7 bases. CDR3 residues: CASSLGDGYTF. Here the CDR3 DNA reads TGTGCCAGCAGCCTCGGTGATGGCTACACCTTC.

V gene TRBV6-5 combines with J gene TRBJ1-4; 7 nucleotides line up with TRBD1. CDR3 length: 14 amino acids. Germline CDR1 MNHEY, CDR2 SVGAGI. V lost 8 bases and J lost 1; bases outside the gene matches: 4. CDR3 in DNA: TGTGCCAGCGGGACAGTCCTAACTAATGAAAAACTGTTTTTT. This encodes CASGTVLTNEKLFF.

V gene TRBV28 combines with J gene TRBJ2-1; 11 bases map to TRBD2. The CDR3 loop spans 16 amino acids. From germline, CDR1 is MDHEN and CDR2 SYDVKM. V shed 4 bases, J shed 8 bases, and the junction held 10 bases outside the gene matches. The CDR3 protein is CASSSARIAGGDEQFF. The CDR3 nucleotides read TGTGCCAGCAGTTCCGCCCGGATAGCGGGGGGGGATGAGCAGTTCTTC.

There are a few counts of this clone. CDR3 in amino acids: CASSTQVSNQPQHF. The CDR3 nucleotides read TGTGCCAGTAGTACTCAGGTCTCCAATCAGCCCCAGCATTTT. V gene TRBV19 combines with J gene TRBJ1-5; D is unresolved. Per germline, CDR1 LNHDA and CDR2 SQIVND (reference sequence). The CDR3 spans 14 residues. With 4 bases removed from V and 3 bases from J, the gap between germline ends came to 10 bases.

The V call is TRBV24-1, the J call TRBJ2-5; 11 nucleotides line up with TRBD2. The CDR3 length is 17 residues. Germline CDR1 KGHDR, CDR2 SFDVKD. Trimming took 4 bases from V and 4 from J; bases not matched to a gene: 10. The CDR3 region is CATSDLRVAGGRETQYF. CDR3 nucleotides: TGTGCCACCAGTGACCTCCGGGTAGCGGGGGGGCGAGAGACCCAGTACTTC.

The genes are TRBV6-5 and TRBJ1-6, with 8 bases lining up with TRBD1. Losses at the gene ends were 5 bases for V and 7 bases for J; bases not matched to a gene: 7. The CDR3 has 15 residues. CDR1 and CDR2 (germline): MNHEY, SVGAGI. CDR3 sequence: CASSLQGAGNSPLHF. The CDR3 DNA is TGTGCCAGCAGTCTCCAGGGGGCGGGCAATTCACCCCTCCACTTT.

This chain uses TRBV5-4 with TRBJ1-1, with 7 bases that match TRBD1. The V gene's germline CDR1 is SGHNT and CDR2 YYREEE (reference sequence). With V trimmed by 0 bases and J by 5 bases, 7 bases remained unmatched. This CDR3 contains 15 residues. CDR3 region: CASSLERGRRTEAFF. The CDR3 region has the DNA TGTGCCAGCAGCTTGGAGAGGGGGCGAAGAACTGAAGCTTTCTTT.

The V and J genes are TRBV29-1 and TRBJ2-3, with a weak D call TRBD1 (6 bases). The CDR3 has 14 residues. Germline V lookup: CDR1 SQVTM, CDR2 ANQGSEA. The V end was cut by 3 bases, the J end by 5 bases, with 15 bases between. CDR3 in amino acids: CSVDVGGSGDTQYF. The CDR3 nucleotides read TGCAGCGTTGATGTAGGGGGATCGGGAGATACGCAGTATTTT.

V usage is TRBV11-2 and J usage is TRBJ1-1; possible D gene TRBD1, 5 bases. Germline assignment: CDR1 SGHAT and CDR2 FQNNGV. Trimming stripped 4 bases from V and 1 base from J, with 7 bases between. This CDR3 spans 13 amino acids. CDR3 in amino acids: CASSWGRNTEAFF. The CDR3 region has the DNA TGTGCCAGCAGCTGGGGCAGGAACACTGAAGCTTTCTTT.